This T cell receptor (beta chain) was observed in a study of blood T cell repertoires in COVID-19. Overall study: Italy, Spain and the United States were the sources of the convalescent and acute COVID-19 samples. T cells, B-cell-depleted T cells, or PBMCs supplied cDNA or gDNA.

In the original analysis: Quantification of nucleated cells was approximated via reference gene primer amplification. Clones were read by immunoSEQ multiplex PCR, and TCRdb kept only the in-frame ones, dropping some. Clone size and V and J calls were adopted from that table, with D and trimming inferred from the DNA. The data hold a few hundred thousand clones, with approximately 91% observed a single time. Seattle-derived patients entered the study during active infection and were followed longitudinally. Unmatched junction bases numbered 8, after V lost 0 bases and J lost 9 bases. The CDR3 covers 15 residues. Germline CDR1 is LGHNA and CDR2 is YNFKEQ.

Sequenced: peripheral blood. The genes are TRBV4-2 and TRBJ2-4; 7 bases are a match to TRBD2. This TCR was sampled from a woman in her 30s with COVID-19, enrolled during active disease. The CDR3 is CASSQDWGGNGIQYF. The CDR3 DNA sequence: TGTGCCAGCAGCCAAGATTGGGGGGGGAACGGCATTCAGTACTTC.